The 30 T cell receptor beta chains below come from one sample, sequenced in a study of early T cells in non-severe SARS-CoV-2 infection. TCRdb reprocessed the 5' RACE reads via MiXCR and lists one record per CDR3 protein. This sample has tens of thousands of distinct CDR3 sequences, with under 10% found just once. The sequenced sample consisted of whole blood. The receptors were sampled from an adult who was a healthcare worker with PCR-confirmed SARS-CoV-2 infection or an uninfected control (not recorded which).

This clonotype turned up a few times. The gene calls are TRBV5-1 and TRBJ1-4, with unresolved D. From germline, CDR1 is SGHRS and CDR2 YFSETQ. The CDR3 loop spans 13 amino acids. V was clipped by 1 base and J by 12 bases, with 13 bases between them. In DNA, the CDR3 is TGCGCCAGCAGCTTGCGATCTGACGCGGAACTGTTTTTT. Encoded protein: CASSLRSDAELFF.

At least ten counts were recorded for this clonotype. The chain combines TRBV4-1 with TRBJ1-3, with D uncertain. The CDR3 extends over 15 amino acids. V lost 0 bases and J lost 2, with 8 bases in between. Germline CDR1 is MGHRA and CDR2 is YSYEKL. This CDR3 is CASSQDGVTGNTIYF. The CDR3 region has the DNA TGCGCCAGCAGCCAAGATGGGGTTACTGGAAACACCATATATTTT.

This clonotype has a count of ten or more. The gene calls are TRBV6-6 and TRBJ1-6, with D tentatively TRBD1 (5 bases). Trimming cost V 6 bases and J 3 bases, with 12 bases left between them. Germline CDR1 and CDR2: MNHNY and SVGAGI (reference sequence). CDR3 length equals 15 residues. DNA for the CDR3: TGTGCCAGCAGGTTGACAGCAAACTATAATTCACCCCTCCACTTT. It specifies CASRLTANYNSPLHF.

This clonotype was picked up many times. The J gene is TRBJ2-2, the V gene TRBV9; D is possibly TRBD2 (6 bases). The CDR3 spans 16 residues. The V and J ends lost 0 bases and 5 bases respectively, with 14 bases between them. Germline values: CDR1 SGDLS, CDR2 YYNGEE. CDR3 loop: CASSVDLAAGTGELFF. The CDR3 DNA reads as TGTGCCAGCAGCGTAGACTTAGCGGCGGGGACCGGGGAGCTGTTTTTT.

This clonotype was seen repeatedly, ten times or more. The rearrangement links TRBV4-2 to TRBJ2-1; 14 bases map to TRBD2. In germline, CDR1 is LGHNA, CDR2 YNFKEQ. The CDR3 covers 18 residues. V lost 4 bases to trimming and J lost 4 bases; unmatched junction nucleotides: 9. The CDR3 is CASSRADRLAGGYNEQFF. CDR3 DNA: TGTGCCAGCAGCCGCGCAGATCGACTAGCGGGAGGGTACAATGAGCAGTTCTTC.

The chain uses TRBV20-1 and TRBJ2-3, with TRBD2 matching 10 bases. Germline V gene sequence: CDR1 DFQATT, CDR2 SNEGSKA (reference sequence). The CDR3 extends over 15 amino acids. Unmatched junction bases numbered 7, after V lost 6 bases and J lost 1 base. The CDR3 DNA follows: TGCAGTGCCAACAAAGCGGGAGGGGGCACAGATACGCAGTATTTT. Translation gives CSANKAGGGTDTQYF.

At least ten counts were recorded for this clonotype. The chain couples TRBV10-3 to TRBJ1-1; 10 bases fit TRBD1. Trimming cost V 6 bases and J 5 bases; bases outside gene matches: 6. Per germline, CDR1 ENHRY and CDR2 SYGVKD. CDR3 length equals 14 residues. CDR3 DNA: TGTGCCATCAGAAATGACAGGGGGCAAACTGAAGCTTTCTTT. Protein sequence: CAIRNDRGQTEAFF.

This clonotype came up many times. In nucleotides, the CDR3 is TGCAGTGCTGCGCCTCCGGGACAGATCTACGAGCAGTACTTC. Its translation is CSAAPPGQIYEQYF. The V and J genes are TRBV20-1 and TRBJ2-7; 7 bases match TRBD1. The length of the CDR3 is 14 residues. The germline V gene encodes CDR1 DFQATT and CDR2 SNEGSKA (reference sequence). J gave up 3 bases and V 5 bases, and 10 bases lay outside the gene matches.

This clonotype appeared a few times. V usage is TRBV7-2 and J usage is TRBJ1-1, with D maybe TRBD1 (5 bases). V was cut by 5 bases and J by 3 bases, with 10 bases left in between. Looked up from germline, CDR1 is SGHTA and CDR2 is FQGNSA. The CDR3 covers 13 residues. The CDR3 DNA follows: TGTGCCAGCAGCCCCGACAGATACACTGAAGCTTTCTTT. It encodes CASSPDRYTEAFF.

There are a few counts of this clonotype. The V call is TRBV5-6, the J call TRBJ2-5, with D possibly TRBD1 on 5 matching bases. Germline V gene sequence: CDR1 SGHDT, CDR2 YYEEEE. V lost 2 bases and J 4 bases, leaving 15 bases between the germline ends. The CDR3 runs 15 residues. CDR3 residues: CASSLIAAGRETQYF. The CDR3 bases are TGTGCCAGCAGCTTAATCGCAGCAGGGCGAGAGACCCAGTACTTC.

Ten or more counts support this clonotype. The chain has TRBV7-9 and TRBJ1-2, with unresolved D. The CDR3 runs 14 residues. V lost 7 bases and J lost 8, with 20 bases in between. The germline CDR1 and CDR2 sequences are SEHNR and FQNEAQ (reference sequence). DNA of the CDR3: TGTGCCAGCAACGCCCGGGCAGATTCATTCGGCTACACCTTC. It specifies CASNARADSFGYTF.

This clonotype was observed many times. The rearrangement links TRBV20-1 to TRBJ2-4; maybe TRBD2 (5 bases). The V gene's germline CDR1 is DFQATT and CDR2 SNEGSKA (reference sequence). Trimming pared 3 bases from V and 2 bases from J, leaving 11 bases between. There are 14 residues in the CDR3. CDR3 protein: CSASSGFTKNIQYF. CDR3 sequence (DNA): TGCAGTGCTAGCTCGGGGTTCACCAAAAACATTCAGTACTTC.

The chain links TRBV29-1 to TRBJ1-2; TRBD1 is a possible D gene (5 bases). CDR1 is SQVTM and CDR2 is ANQGSEA in the germline V gene. The CDR3 consists of 12 residues. V shed 8 bases and J shed 5 bases, with 15 bases lying between them. CDR3 sequence: CSLDAGGYGYTF. In DNA form, the CDR3 reads TGCAGCTTAGACGCTGGGGGATATGGCTACACCTTC. The whole variable domain, remainder taken from reference TRBV29-1 and TRBJ1-2, is SAVISQKPSRDICQRGTSLTIQCQVDSQVTMMFWYRQQPGQSLTLIATANQGSEATYESGFVIDKFPISRPNLTFSTLTVSNMSPEDSSIYLCSLDAGGYGYTFGSGTRLTVV.

For this clonotype: This could be a read error, since a much larger clone is one nucleotide away. The rearrangement links TRBV5-1 to TRBJ1-1, with D tentatively TRBD1 (6 bases). There are 15 residues in the CDR3. Germline CDR1 and CDR2: SGHRS and YFSETQ. The CDR3 loop is CASSWGAGVNTVAFF. The CDR3 DNA is TGCGCCAGCAGCTGGGGCGCAGGGGTGAACACTGTAGCTTTCTTT. The whole variable domain, remainder taken from reference TRBV5-1 and TRBJ1-1, is KAGVTQTPRYLIKTRGQQVTLSCSPISGHRSVSWYQQTPGQGLQFLFEYFSETQRNKGNFPGRFSGRQFSNSRSEMNVSTLELGDSALYLCASSWGAGVNTVAFFGQGTRLTVV.

This clonotype came up a few times. The chain uses TRBV12-3 or TRBV12-4 and TRBJ1-1, with D unclear. The ends were cut back, 5 bases at V and 0 bases at J, with 10 bases in the middle. The CDR3 runs to 14 residues. The CDR3: CASSPQFMNTEAFF. In DNA form, the CDR3 reads TGTGCCAGCAGTCCACAGTTCATGAACACTGAAGCTTTCTTT.

This clonotype occurred many times. The chain joins TRBV12-3 or TRBV12-4 to TRBJ2-5; D uncertain. The V end was cut by 4 bases, the J end by 8 bases, with 14 bases between. There are 13 residues in the CDR3. In DNA form, the CDR3 reads TGTGCCAGCAGTTCTACAGAGTCACGAACCCAGTACTTC. Protein: CASSSTESRTQYF.

There are many counts of this clonotype. The J gene is TRBJ1-6, the V gene TRBV10-3, with D possibly being TRBD1 (5 bases). From germline, CDR1 is ENHRY and CDR2 SYGVKD. Between the trimmed V and J ends, which lost 11 bases and 8 bases, there was a span of 13 bases. CDR3 length: 12 amino acids. In DNA, the CDR3 is TGTGCCGTTAGGGACTTCGATTCACCCCTCCACTTT. Protein sequence: CAVRDFDSPLHF.

This clonotype was seen a few times. V gene TRBV7-9 combines with J gene TRBJ2-2, with 10 bases aligning to TRBD2. Germline CDR1 SEHNR, CDR2 FQNEAQ (reference sequence). J was trimmed by 2 bases and V by 6 bases; bases with no gene match: 6. The CDR3 covers 16 residues. The CDR3 region is CASRTGLAVNTGELFF. CDR3 DNA sequence: TGTGCCAGCAGAACAGGACTAGCGGTCAACACCGGGGAGCTGTTTTTT. Based on the CDR3 plus reference TRBV7-9 and TRBJ2-2, the full variable domain is DTGVSQNPRHKITKRGQNVTFRCDPISEHNRLYWYRQTLGQGPEFLTYFQNEAQLEKSRLLSDRFSAERPKGSFSTLEIQRTEQGDSAMYLCASRTGLAVNTGELFFGEGSRLTVL.

A few counts support this clonotype. This chain connects TRBV27 to TRBJ2-7; 14 bases match TRBD2. In germline, CDR1 is MNHEY, CDR2 SMNVEV (reference sequence). V trimming: 5 bases; J trimming: 7 bases; junction bases outside the gene matches: 10. The CDR3 sequence is 16 residues long. This chain's CDR3 is CASSPPGTSGRREQYF. The CDR3 DNA is TGTGCCAGCAGTCCTCCTGGGACTAGCGGGAGAAGGGAGCAGTACTTC.

The rearrangement joins TRBV29-1 to TRBJ2-3; D not certain. Germline assignment: CDR1 SQVTM and CDR2 ANQGSEA. This CDR3 region has 11 residues. V lost 4 bases to trimming and J lost 8 bases, with 10 bases between them. DNA for the CDR3: TGCAGCGTTGCCCCCGTCCCTACGCAGTATTTT. It yields the protein CSVAPVPTQYF.

Only a few counts were recorded for this clonotype. The rearrangement joins TRBV29-1 to TRBJ2-4; 7 bases fit TRBD2. The V and J ends lost 6 bases and 5 bases, in that order; junction bases with no gene match: 10. This CDR3 has 14 amino acids. Germline values: CDR1 SQVTM, CDR2 ANQGSEA. The CDR3, as DNA: TGCAGCGTAACACATGCGGGGGTGGAAAACATTCAGTACTTC. This encodes CSVTHAGVENIQYF.

The rearrangement joins TRBV7-3 to TRBJ2-1; weak D call: TRBD2 (5 bases). Germline V gene lookup returns CDR1 SGHTA and CDR2 FQGTGA. Trimming pared 5 bases from V and 4 bases from J, leaving 15 bases between. This CDR3 has 15 amino acids. The CDR3 loop reads CASSPEDSSYNEQFF. CDR3 DNA sequence: TGTGCCAGCAGCCCGGAGGACTCCTCTTACAATGAGCAGTTCTTC.

This clonotype was detected only a few times. The V gene is TRBV7-3, the J gene TRBJ1-2; perhaps TRBD1 as D (5 bases). Germline V gene data show CDR1 as SGHTA and CDR2 as FQGTGA. CDR3 length: 16 amino acids. The V end was cut by 3 bases, the J end by 8 bases, with 22 bases between. DNA of the CDR3: TGTGCCAGCAGCTTGGGTGGGGTAGGGGATTCGGGCGGCTACACCTTC. The encoded protein is CASSLGGVGDSGGYTF.

This chain joins TRBV11-2 and TRBJ2-5, with 10 bases identical to TRBD1. Looked up from germline, CDR1 is SGHAT and CDR2 is FQNNGV. V was clipped by 3 bases and J by 2 bases; unmatched bases: 6. The CDR3 is 16 amino acids. The CDR3 region is CASSFGDRGFQETQYF. Here the CDR3 DNA reads TGTGCCAGCAGCTTTGGGGACAGGGGATTTCAAGAGACCCAGTACTTC. Based on the CDR3 plus reference TRBV11-2 and TRBJ2-5, the full variable domain is EAGVAQSPRYKIIEKRQSVAFWCNPISGHATLYWYQQILGQGPKLLIQFQNNGVVDDSQLPKDRFSAERLKGVDSTLKIQPAKLEDSAVYLCASSFGDRGFQETQYFGPGTRLLVL.

The chain employs TRBV19 and TRBJ1-5; D unresolved. The germline CDR1 and CDR2 sequences are LNHDA and SQIVND (reference sequence). The CDR3 runs to 15 residues. V was shortened by 6 bases and J by 3 bases, with 15 bases between the two germline ends. The CDR3 nucleotides are TGTGCCAGTAGGACATCCGGGCCCCTCAATCAGCCCCAGCATTTT. Its protein product is CASRTSGPLNQPQHF.

This clonotype was recorded at least ten times. This chain connects TRBV5-4 to TRBJ2-3; tentatively, D is TRBD2 (6 bases). The CDR3 totals 16 residues. Deletions cut 4 bases from V and 3 bases from J, with 18 bases between. Germline CDR1 and CDR2: SGHNT and YYREEE (reference sequence). This CDR3 reads CASSPPGGTGTDTQYF. In nucleotides, the CDR3 is TGTGCCAGCAGCCCTCCTGGGGGGACGGGGACAGATACGCAGTATTTT. The full variable domain, completed using reference TRBV5-4 and TRBJ2-3, is ETGVTQSPTHLIKTRGQQVTLRCSSQSGHNTVSWYQQALGQGPQFIFQYYREEENGRGNFPPRFSGLQFPNYSSELNVNALELDDSALYLCASSPPGGTGTDTQYFGPGTRLTVL.

This rearrangement joins TRBV29-1 to TRBJ2-1; D not certain. Trimming pared 6 bases from V and 4 bases from J, leaving 4 bases between. This CDR3 has 10 amino acids. Germline V gene lookup returns CDR1 SQVTM and CDR2 ANQGSEA. CDR3 sequence (DNA): TGCAGCGTCCTTTACAATGAGCAGTTCTTC. Protein product: CSVLYNEQFF.

In its sample, this clonotype was seen many times. The J gene is TRBJ1-4, the V gene TRBV7-2; D is unresolved. The germline V gene has CDR1 SGHTA and CDR2 FQGNSA. CDR3 length equals 15 residues. Trimming removed 5 bases from V and 6 bases from J, with 16 bases in between. DNA of the CDR3: TGTGCCAGCAGCGATACATTTGAGACGCATGAAAAACTGTTTTTT. It encodes CASSDTFETHEKLFF.

This clonotype was seen only a few times. The J gene is TRBJ2-4, the V gene TRBV7-8; TRBD2 matches 8 bases. The J segment lost 1 base and the V segment lost 0 bases, leaving 5 bases of the junction unmatched. Germline CDR1 and CDR2: SGHVS and FQNEAQ. This CDR3 has 17 amino acids. The CDR3, as DNA: TGTGCCAGCAGCTTAGCGCGAGCGGGAGTCGCCAAAAACATTCAGTACTTC. Translated: CASSLARAGVAKNIQYF.

This clonotype was observed many times. The chain recombines TRBV2 with TRBJ1-4, with a possible D match to TRBD1 (5 bases). This CDR3 region has 14 residues. V lost 5 bases to trimming and J lost 4 bases, with 11 bases between them. Per the germline V gene, CDR1 is SNHLY and CDR2 is FYNNEI. Here the CDR3 DNA reads TGTGCCAGCAGTCAGGGCTGGGGTAATGAAAAACTGTTTTTT. Protein: CASSQGWGNEKLFF.